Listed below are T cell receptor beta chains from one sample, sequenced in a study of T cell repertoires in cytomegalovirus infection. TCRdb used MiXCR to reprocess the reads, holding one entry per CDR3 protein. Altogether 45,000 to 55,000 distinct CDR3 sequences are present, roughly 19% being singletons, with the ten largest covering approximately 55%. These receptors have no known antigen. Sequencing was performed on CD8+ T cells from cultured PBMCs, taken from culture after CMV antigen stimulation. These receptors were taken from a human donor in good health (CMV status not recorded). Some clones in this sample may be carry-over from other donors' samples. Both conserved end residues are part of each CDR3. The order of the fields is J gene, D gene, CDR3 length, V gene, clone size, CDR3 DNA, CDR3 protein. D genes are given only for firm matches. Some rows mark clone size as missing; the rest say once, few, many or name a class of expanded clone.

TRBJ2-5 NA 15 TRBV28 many TGTGCCAGCAGTCTCGGGCAGGGGTTCCGTCAGACCCAGTACTTC CASSLGQGFRQTQYF
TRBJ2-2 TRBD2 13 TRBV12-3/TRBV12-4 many TGTGCCACCCCGGGGGGGCCCACCGGGGAGCTGTTTTTT CATPGGPTGELFF
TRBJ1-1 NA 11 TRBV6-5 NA TGTGCCAGCAGTTACGGCAGTGAAGCTTTCTTT CASSYGSEAFF
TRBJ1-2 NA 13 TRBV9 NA TGTGCCAGCAGCGTAGTGGGACCATATGGCTACACCTTC CASSVVGPYGYTF
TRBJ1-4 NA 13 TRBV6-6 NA TGTGCCAGCAGTTACTCGGTAGTTGAAAAACTGTTTTTT CASSYSVVEKLFF
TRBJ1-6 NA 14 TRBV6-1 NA TGTGCCAGCAGTGAAGTACAGGGTTCTACACCCCTCCACTTT CASSEVQGSTPLHF
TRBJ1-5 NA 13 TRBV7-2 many TGTGCCAGCAACCCGGGAGGGGGAAAGCCCCAGCATTTT CASNPGGGKPQHF
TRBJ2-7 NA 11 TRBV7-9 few TGTGCCACTACAGGCGGATACGAGCAGTACTTC CATTGGYEQYF
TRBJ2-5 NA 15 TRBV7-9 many TGTGCCAGCATCTCGGGGGCAGGCCCGGTCGGGACCCAGTACTTC CASISGAGPVGTQYF
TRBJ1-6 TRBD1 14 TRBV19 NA TGTGCCAGTAGTGAGGGACAGAGCTATTCACCCCTCCACTTT CASSEGQSYSPLHF
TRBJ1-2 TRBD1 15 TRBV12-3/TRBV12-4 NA TGTGCCAGCAGTGAGGGACAGTTGTATAACTATGGCTACACCTTC CASSEGQLYNYGYTF
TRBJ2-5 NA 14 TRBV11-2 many TGTGCCAGCAGCCCAGTCCCCCCGTGGGAGACCCAGTACTTC CASSPVPPWETQYF
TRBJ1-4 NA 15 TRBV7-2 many TGTGCCAGCAGCTTAGGGGGGTATCCTAATGAAAAACTGTTTTTT CASSLGGYPNEKLFF
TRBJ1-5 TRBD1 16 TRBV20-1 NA TGCAGTGCTAGAACTCACGACAGGGAAGACAATCAGCCCCAGCATTTT CSARTHDREDNQPQHF
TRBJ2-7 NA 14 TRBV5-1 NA TGCGCCAGCAGCTTGGGAGGGGTCTCCTACGAGCAGTACTTC CASSLGGVSYEQYF
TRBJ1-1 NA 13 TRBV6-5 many TGTGCCAGCAGGGGACACCGCAACACTGAAGCTTTCTTT CASRGHRNTEAFF
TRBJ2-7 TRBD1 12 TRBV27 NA TGTGCCAGCGGGGACAGGACCTACGAGCAGTACTTC CASGDRTYEQYF
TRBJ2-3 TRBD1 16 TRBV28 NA TGTGCCAGCAGTCCCGCCTCGACAGGGAGCACAGATACGCAGTATTTT CASSPASTGSTDTQYF
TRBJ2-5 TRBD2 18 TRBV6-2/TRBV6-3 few TGTGCCAGCAGTTACAAGGCTAGCGGGATGTTCTCACAAGAGACCCAGTACTTC CASSYKASGMFSQETQYF
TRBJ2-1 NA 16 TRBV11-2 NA TGTGCCAGCAGCTTAGTAGCGAGGGTTTCCTACAATGAGCAGTTCTTC CASSLVARVSYNEQFF
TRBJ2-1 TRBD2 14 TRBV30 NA TGTGCCTGGAGTCCCGGGGGGGCTGGCGATGAGCAGTTCTTC CAWSPGGAGDEQFF
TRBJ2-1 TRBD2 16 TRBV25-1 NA TGTGCCAGCAGTGAAGGGGCTAGCGGGATCAACAATGAGCAGTTCTTC CASSEGASGINNEQFF